This T cell receptor (beta chain) was identified during a study of CD8 T cells in Susac syndrome. Sequencing of TCR beta was carried out in blood CD8+ and CD4+ T cells. An input of roughly 0.5 to 1 ug of RNA was subjected to reverse transcription using random hexamers. The TCR beta CDR3 was amplified by immunoSEQ multiplex PCR across 54 Vbeta, 13 Jbeta. TCRdb itself ran the immunoSEQ multiplex PCR reads through MiXCR, one entry per CDR3 protein. The sample lists 130,000 to 150,000 distinct CDR3 sequences, nearly 95% occurring once. V was trimmed by 4 bases and J by 3 bases, leaving 10 bases between them. The CDR3 loop spans 13 amino acids. Germline lookup yields CDR1 LGHDT and CDR2 YNNKEL (reference sequence).

The V gene is TRBV3-1, the J gene TRBJ2-7, with D unresolved. Sequencing used CD8+ T cells from PBMCs. The sequence was obtained from a human donor in good health. CDR3 in amino acids: CASSPLIGYEQYF. In DNA, the CDR3 is TGTGCCAGCAGCCCGTTGATAGGCTACGAGCAGTACTTC.